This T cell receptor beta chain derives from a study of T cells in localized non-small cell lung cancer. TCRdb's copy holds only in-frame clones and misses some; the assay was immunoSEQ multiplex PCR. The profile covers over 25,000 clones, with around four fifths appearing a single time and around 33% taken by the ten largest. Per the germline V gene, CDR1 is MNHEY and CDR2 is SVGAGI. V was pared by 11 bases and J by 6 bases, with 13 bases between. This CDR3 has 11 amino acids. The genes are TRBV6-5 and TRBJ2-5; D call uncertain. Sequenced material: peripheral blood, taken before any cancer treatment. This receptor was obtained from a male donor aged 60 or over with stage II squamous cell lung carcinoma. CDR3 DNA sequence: TGTGCCGTCGCAGCGTTCAAGACCCAGTACTTC. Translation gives CAVAAFKTQYF.